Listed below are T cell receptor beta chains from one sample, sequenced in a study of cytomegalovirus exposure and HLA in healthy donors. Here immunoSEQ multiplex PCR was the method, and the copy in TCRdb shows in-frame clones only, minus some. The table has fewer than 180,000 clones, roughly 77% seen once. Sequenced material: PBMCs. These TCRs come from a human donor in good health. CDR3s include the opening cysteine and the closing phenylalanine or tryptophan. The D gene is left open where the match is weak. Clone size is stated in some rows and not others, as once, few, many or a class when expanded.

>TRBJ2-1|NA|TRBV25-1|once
TGTGCCAGCAGTGGATTGAGCGGTCCCTCCTACAATGAGCAGTTCTTC
CASSGLSGPSYNEQFF
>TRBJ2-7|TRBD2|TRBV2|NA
TGTGCCAGCAGCGCAACTAGCGACTACGAGCAGTACTTC
CASSATSDYEQYF
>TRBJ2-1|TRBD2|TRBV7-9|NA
TGTGCCAGCAGCTTAGGTCCAGCGGGGGGGCCAAGGGAGCAGTTCTTC
CASSLGPAGGPREQFF
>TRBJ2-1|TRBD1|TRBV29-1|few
TGCAGCGTTGAATCCCCCGGGACAGACTACAATGAGCAGTTCTTC
CSVESPGTDYNEQFF
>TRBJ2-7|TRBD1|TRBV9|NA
TGTGCCAGCAGCGTCGGGACAGGGGGCTTTACCGAGCAGTACTTC
CASSVGTGGFTEQYF
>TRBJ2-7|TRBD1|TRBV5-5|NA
TGTGCCAGCAGCTTGAACAGGGGTTACGAGCAGTACTTC
CASSLNRGYEQYF
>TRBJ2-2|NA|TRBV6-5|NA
TGTGCCAGCGGGCCCAGGGATAGGATCACCGGGGAGCTGTTTTTT
CASGPRDRITGELFF
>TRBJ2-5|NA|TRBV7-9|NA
TGTGCCAGCAGCTTAGCGCGGCAGGAGACCCAGTACTTC
CASSLARQETQYF
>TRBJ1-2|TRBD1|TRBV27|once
TGTGCCAGCAGTTTCCCGGGACAGGGCCATGGCTACACCTTC
CASSFPGQGHGYTF
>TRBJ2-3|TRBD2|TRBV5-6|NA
TGTGCCAGCAGCTCCAGCGGGAGTCTTACAGATACGCAGTATTTT
CASSSSGSLTDTQYF
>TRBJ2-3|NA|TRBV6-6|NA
TGTGCCAGCAGTTACTCAATAGAATCGGATACGCAGTATTTT
CASSYSIESDTQYF
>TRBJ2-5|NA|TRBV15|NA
TGTGCCACCAGCAGAGATTTGGCAAATCAAGAGACCCAGTACTTC
CATSRDLANQETQYF
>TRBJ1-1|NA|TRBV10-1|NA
TGCGCCAGCAGTGAGTCGGGAGACAGGGAAGCTTTCTTT
CASSESGDREAFF
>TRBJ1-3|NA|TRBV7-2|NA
TGTGCCAGCAGCAGGGGTGCTGGAAACACCATATATTTT
CASSRGAGNTIYF
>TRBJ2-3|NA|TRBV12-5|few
TGTGCTAGTGGTTTGGCAGGTAGCACAGATACGCAGTATTTT
CASGLAGSTDTQYF
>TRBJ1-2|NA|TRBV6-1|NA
TGTGCCAGCAGTGAAAACGGGAACACCTATGGCTACACCTTC
CASSENGNTYGYTF
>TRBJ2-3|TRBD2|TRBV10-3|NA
TGTGCCATCAGTGATCCGGGACTAGCGGGAGTTGCAGATACGCAGTATTTT
CAISDPGLAGVADTQYF
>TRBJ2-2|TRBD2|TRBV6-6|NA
TGTGCCAGCAACCTAGCGGGGGGTTACACCGGGGAGCTGTTTTTT
CASNLAGGYTGELFF
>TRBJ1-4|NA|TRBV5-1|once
TGCGCCAGCAGCTTGGCTCCGGCAACTAATGAAAAACTGTTTTTT
CASSLAPATNEKLFF
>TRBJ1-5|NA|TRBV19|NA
TGTGCCAGTAGTATATCGGGGGGCGCGAGGCCAGCCCAGCATTTT
CASSISGGARPAQHF
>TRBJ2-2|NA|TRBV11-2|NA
TGTGCCAGCAGCTTTAAAACCGGGGAGCTGTTTTTT
CASSFKTGELFF
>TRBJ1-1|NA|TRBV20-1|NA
TGCAGTGCTAGCCCAGGGGCGGCTTTCTTT
CSASPGAAFF
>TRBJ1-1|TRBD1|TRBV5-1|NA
TGCGCCAGCAGCCTCTTAGCGGGACAGATGAACACTGAAGCTTTCTTT
CASSLLAGQMNTEAFF
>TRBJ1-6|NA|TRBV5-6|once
TGTGCCAGCGGCGAACAGCAAACGAACTCCTATAATTCACCCCTCCACTTT
CASGEQQTNSYNSPLHF
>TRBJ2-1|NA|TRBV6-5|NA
TGTGCCAGCAGTCAGGGGGGACTAGTGCTCTTC
CASSQGGLVLF
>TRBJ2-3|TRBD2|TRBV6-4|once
TGTGCCAGCAGTGAAGAACGGGAGGGCACAGATACGCAGTATTTT
CASSEEREGTDTQYF
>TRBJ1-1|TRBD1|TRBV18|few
TGTGCCAGCTCACTCTCTGTCAGGGGGCCGAACACTGAAGCTTTCTTT
CASSLSVRGPNTEAFF